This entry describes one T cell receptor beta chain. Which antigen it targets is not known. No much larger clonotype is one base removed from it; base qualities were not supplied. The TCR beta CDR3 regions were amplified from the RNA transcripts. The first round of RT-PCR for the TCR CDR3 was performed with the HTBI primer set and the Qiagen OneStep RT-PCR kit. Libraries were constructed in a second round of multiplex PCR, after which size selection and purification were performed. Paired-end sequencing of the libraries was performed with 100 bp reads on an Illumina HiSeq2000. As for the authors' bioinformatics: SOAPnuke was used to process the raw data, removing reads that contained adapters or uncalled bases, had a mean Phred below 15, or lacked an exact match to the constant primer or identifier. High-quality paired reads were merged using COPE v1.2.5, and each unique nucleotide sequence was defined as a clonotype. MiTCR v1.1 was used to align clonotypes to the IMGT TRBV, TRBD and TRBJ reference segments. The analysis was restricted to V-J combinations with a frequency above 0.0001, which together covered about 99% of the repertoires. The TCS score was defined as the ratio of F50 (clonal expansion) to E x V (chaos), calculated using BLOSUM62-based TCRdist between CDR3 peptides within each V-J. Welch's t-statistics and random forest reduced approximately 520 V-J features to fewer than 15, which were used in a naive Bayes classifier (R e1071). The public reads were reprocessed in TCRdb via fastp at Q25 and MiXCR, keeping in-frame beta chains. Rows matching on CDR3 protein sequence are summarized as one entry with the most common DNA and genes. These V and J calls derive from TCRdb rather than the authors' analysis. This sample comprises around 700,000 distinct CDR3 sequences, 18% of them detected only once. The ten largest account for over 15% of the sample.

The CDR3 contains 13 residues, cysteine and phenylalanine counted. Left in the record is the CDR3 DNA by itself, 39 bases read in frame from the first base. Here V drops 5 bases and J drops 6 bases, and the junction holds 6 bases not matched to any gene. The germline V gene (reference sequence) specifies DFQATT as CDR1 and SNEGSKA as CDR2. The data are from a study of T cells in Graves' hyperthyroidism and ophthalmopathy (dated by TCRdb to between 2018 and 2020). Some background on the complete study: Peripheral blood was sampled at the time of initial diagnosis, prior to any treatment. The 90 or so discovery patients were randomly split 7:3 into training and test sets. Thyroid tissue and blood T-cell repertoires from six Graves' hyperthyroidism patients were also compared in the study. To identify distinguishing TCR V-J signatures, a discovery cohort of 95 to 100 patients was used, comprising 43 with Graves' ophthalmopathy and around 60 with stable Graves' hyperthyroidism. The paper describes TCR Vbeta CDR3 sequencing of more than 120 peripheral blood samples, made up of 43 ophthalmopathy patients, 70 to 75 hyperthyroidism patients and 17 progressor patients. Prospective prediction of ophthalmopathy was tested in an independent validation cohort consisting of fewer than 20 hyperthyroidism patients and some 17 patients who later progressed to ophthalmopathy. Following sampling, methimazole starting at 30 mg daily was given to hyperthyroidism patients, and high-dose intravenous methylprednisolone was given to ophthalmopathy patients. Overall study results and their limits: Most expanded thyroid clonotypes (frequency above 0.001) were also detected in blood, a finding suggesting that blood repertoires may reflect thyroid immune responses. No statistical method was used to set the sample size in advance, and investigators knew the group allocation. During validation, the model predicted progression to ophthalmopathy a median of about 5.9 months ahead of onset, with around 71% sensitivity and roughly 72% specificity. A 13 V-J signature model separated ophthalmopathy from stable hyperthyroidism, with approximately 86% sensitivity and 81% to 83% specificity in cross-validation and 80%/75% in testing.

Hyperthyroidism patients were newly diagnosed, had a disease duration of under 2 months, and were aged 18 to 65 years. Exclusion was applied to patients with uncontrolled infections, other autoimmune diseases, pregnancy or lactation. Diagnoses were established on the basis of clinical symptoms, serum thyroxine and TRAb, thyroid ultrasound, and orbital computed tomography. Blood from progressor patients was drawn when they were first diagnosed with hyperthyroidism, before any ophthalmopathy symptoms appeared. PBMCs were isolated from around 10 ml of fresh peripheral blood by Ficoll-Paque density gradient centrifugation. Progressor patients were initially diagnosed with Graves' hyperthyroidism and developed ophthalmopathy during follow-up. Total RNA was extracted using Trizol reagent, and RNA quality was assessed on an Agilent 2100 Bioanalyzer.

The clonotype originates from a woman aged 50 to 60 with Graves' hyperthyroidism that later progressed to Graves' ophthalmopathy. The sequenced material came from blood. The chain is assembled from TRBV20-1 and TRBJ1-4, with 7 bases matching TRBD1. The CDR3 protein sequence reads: CSAEIGTDEKLFF. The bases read TGCAGTGCTGAAATCGGGACAGATGAAAAACTGTTTTTT.